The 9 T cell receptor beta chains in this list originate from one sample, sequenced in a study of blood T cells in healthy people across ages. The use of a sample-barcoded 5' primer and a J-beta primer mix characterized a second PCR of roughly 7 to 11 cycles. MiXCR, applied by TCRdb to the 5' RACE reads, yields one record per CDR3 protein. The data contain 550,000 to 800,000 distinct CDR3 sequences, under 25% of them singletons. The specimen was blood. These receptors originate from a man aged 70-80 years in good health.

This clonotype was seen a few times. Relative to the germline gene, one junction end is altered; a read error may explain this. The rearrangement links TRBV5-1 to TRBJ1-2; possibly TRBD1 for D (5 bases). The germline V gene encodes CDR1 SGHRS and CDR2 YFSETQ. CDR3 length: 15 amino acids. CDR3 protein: CASREGQANFYDYTF. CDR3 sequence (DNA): TGCGCCAGCCGGGAGGGGCAGGCGAACTTCTATGACTACACCTTC.

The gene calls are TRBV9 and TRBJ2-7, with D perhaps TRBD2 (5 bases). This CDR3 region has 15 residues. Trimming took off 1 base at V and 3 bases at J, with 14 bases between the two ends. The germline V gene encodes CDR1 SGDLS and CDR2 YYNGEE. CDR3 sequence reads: CASSVNPAADYEQYF. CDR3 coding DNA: TGTGCCAGCAGCGTAAACCCAGCGGCCGACTACGAGCAGTACTTC.

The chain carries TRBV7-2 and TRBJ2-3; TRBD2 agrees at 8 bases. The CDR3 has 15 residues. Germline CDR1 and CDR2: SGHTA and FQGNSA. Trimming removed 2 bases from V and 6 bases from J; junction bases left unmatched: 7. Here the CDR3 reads CASSLSSGSPDTQYF. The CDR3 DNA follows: TGTGCCAGCAGCTTATCCAGCGGGAGTCCGGATACGCAGTATTTT.

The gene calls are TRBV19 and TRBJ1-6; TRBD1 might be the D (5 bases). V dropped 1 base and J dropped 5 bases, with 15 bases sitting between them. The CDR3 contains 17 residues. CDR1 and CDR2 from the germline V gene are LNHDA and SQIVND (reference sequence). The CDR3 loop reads CASSIVQGPSDNSPLHF. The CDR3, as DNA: TGTGCCAGTAGTATAGTCCAGGGTCCGTCGGATAATTCACCCCTCCACTTT.

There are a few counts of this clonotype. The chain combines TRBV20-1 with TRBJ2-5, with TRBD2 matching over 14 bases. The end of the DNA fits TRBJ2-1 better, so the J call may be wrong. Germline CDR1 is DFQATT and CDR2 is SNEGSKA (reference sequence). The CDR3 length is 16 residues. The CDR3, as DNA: TGCAGTGCTTCATCGGCGGGGACTAGCGGGAGATGGGAGCAGTTCTTC. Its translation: CSASSAGTSGRWEQFF.

The CDR3 region has the DNA TGTGCCAGCCCCCGAGGGAGGGCCCCCCGGTACGAGCAGTACTTC. It is translated as CASPRGRAPRYEQYF. The rearrangement links TRBV6-6 to TRBJ2-7; 7 positions agree with TRBD2. The CDR3 runs to 15 residues. The junction had 14 bases not matched to a gene; V was cut back by 8 bases and J by 4 bases. Germline-derived CDR1 and CDR2 are MNHNY and SVGAGI (reference sequence).

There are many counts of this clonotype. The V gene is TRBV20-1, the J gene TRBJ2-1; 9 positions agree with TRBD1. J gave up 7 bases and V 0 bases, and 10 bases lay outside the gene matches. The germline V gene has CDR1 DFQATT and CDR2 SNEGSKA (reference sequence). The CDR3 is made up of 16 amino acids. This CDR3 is CSARDGGQGLGNEQFF. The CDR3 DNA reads TGCAGTGCTAGAGATGGAGGACAGGGGTTAGGTAATGAGCAGTTCTTC.

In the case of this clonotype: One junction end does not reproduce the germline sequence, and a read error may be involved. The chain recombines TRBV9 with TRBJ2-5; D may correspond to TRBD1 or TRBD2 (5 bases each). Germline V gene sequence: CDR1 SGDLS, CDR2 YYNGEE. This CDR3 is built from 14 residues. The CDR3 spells CASSVEGTGRFLFF. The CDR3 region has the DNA TGTGCCAGCAGCGTAGAAGGAACGGGACGGTTTTTATTCTTC.

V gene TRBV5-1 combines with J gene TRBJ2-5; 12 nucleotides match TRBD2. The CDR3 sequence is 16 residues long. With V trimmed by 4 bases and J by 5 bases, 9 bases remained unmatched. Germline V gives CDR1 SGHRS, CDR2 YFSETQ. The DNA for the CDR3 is TGCGCCAGCAGCGGAGGACTAGCGGGAAATCGGGAGACCCAGTACTTC. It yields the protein CASSGGLAGNRETQYF.